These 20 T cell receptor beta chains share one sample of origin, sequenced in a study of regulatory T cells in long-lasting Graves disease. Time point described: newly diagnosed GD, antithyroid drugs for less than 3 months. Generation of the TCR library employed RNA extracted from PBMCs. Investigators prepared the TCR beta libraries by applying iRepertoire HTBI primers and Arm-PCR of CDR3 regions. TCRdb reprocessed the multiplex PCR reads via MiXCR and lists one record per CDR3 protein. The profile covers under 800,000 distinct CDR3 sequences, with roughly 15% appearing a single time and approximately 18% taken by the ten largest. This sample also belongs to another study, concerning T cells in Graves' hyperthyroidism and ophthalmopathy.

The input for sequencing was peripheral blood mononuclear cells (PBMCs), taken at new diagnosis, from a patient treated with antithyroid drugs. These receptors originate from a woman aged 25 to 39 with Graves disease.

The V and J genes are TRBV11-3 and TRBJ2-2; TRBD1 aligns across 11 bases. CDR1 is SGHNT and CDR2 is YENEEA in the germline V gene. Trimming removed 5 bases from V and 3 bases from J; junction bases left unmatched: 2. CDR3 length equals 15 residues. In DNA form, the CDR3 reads TGTGCCAGCAGCCCGGGACAGGGGGACACCGGGGAGCTGTTTTTT. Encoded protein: CASSPGQGDTGELFF. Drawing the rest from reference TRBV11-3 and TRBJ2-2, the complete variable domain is EAGVVQSPRYKIIEKKQPVAFWCNPISGHNTLYWYLQNLGQGPELLIRYENEEAVDDSQLPKDRFSAERLKGVDSTLKIQPAELGDSAVYLCASSPGQGDTGELFFGEGSRLTVL.

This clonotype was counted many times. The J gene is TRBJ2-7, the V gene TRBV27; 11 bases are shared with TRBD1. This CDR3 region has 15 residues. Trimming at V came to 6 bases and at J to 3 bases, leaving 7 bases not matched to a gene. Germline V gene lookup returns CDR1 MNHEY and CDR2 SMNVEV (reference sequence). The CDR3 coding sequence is TGTGCCAGCAGCCGCCGGGACAGGGGGTTCTACGAGCAGTACTTC. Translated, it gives CASSRRDRGFYEQYF.

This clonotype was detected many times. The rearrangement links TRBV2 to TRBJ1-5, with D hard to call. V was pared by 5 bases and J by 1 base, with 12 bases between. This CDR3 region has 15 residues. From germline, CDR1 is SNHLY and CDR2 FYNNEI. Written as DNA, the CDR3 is TGTGCCAGCAGTCCCGCCGGGTCAAGCAATCAGCCCCAGCATTTT. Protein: CASSPAGSSNQPQHF.

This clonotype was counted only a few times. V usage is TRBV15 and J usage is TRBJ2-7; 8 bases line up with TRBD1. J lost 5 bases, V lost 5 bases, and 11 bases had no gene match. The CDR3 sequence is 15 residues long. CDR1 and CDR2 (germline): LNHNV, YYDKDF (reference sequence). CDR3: CATSGWTGSVNEQYF. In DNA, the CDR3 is TGTGCCACCAGCGGATGGACAGGGAGTGTCAACGAGCAGTACTTC.

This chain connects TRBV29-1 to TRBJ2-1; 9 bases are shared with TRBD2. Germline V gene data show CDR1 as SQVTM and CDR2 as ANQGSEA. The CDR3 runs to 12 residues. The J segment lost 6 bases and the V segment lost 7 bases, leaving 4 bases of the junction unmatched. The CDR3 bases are TGCAGCGCTCGGACTAGCGTCAATGAGCAGTTCTTC. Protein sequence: CSARTSVNEQFF.

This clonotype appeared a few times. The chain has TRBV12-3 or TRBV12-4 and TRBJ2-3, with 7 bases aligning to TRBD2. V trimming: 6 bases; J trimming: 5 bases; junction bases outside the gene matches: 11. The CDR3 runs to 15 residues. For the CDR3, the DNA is TGTGCCAGCAGCGTAGGGGCCTCGGGAGGAGATACGCAGTATTTT. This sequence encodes CASSVGASGGDTQYF.

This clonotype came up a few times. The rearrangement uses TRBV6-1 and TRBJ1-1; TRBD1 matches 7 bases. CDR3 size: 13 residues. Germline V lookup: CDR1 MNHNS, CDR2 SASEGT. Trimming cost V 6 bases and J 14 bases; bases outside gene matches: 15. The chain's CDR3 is CASRNPGLGGTFF. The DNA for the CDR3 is TGTGCCAGCAGGAATCCGGGGTTAGGGGGCACGTTCTTT.

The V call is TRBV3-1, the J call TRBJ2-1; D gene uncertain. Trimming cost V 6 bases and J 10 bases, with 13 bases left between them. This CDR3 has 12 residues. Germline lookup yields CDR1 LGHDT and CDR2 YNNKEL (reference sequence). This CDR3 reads CASRSGRKEQFF. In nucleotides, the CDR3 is TGTGCCAGCAGATCCGGCAGGAAAGAGCAGTTCTTC.

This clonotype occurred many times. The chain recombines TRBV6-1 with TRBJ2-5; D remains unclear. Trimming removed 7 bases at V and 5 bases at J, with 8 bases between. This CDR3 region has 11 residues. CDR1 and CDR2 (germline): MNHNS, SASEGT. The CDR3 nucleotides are TGTGCCAGCACCACTGGGGAGACCCAGTACTTC. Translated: CASTTGETQYF.

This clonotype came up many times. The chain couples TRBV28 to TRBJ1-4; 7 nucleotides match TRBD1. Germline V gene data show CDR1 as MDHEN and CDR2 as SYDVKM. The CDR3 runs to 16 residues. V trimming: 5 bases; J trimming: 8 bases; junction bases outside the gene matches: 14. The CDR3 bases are TGTGCCAGCAGTCCCGGTGCCCAGGGGGGTCGAGAAAAACTGTTTTTT. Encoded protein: CASSPGAQGGREKLFF.

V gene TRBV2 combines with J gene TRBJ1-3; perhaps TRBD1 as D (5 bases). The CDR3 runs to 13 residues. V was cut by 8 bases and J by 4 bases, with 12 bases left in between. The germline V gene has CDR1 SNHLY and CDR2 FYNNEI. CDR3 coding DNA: TGTGCCAGCGCTCGGGGGAGCGGAAACACCATATATTTT. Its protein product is CASARGSGNTIYF.

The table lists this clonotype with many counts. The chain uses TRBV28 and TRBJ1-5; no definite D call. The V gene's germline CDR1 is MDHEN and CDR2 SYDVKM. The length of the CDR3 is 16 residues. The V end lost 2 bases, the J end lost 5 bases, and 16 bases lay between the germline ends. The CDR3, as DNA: TGTGCCAGCAGTTTACCCCTAGGTCCCTCTTATCAGCCCCAGCATTTT. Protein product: CASSLPLGPSYQPQHF. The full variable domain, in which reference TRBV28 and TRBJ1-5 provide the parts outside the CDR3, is DVKVTQSSRYLVKRTGEKVFLECVQDMDHENMFWYRQDPGLGLRLIYFSYDVKMKEKGDIPEGYSVSREKKERFSLILESASTNQTSMYLCASSLPLGPSYQPQHFGDGTRLSIL.

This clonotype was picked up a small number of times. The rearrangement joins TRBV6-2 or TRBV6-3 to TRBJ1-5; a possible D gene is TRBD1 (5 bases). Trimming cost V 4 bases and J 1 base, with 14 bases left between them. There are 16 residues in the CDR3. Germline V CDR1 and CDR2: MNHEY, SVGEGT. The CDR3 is CASSFWRGRSNQPQHF. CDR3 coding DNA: TGTGCCAGCAGTTTTTGGAGGGGAAGGAGCAATCAGCCCCAGCATTTT.

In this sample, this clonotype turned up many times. The CDR3 protein is CASSLVGTTYEQYF. As DNA, the CDR3 is TGTGCCAGCAGCTTAGTAGGGACAACCTACGAGCAGTACTTC. The chain couples TRBV7-2 to TRBJ2-7; TRBD1 might be the D (6 bases). Germline lookup yields CDR1 SGHTA and CDR2 FQGNSA. The germline V and J ends were trimmed by 1 base and 2 bases, with 9 bases remaining between them. CDR3 length: 14 amino acids. Filled out from reference TRBV7-2 and TRBJ2-7, the complete variable domain reads GAGVSQSPSNKVTEKGKDVELRCDPISGHTALYWYRQSLGQGLEFLIYFQGNSAPDKSGLPSDRFSAERTGGSVSTLTIQRTQQEDSAVYLCASSLVGTTYEQYFGPGTRLTVT.

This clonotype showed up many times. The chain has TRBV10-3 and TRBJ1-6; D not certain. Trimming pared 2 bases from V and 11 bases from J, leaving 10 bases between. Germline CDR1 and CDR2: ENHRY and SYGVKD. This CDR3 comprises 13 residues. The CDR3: CAISENVGPPLHF. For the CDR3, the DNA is TGTGCCATCAGTGAGAACGTAGGGCCACCCCTCCACTTT.

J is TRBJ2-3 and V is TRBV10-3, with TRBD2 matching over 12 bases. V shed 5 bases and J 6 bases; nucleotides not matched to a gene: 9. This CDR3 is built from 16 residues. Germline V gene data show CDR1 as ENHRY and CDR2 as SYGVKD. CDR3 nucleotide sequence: TGTGCCATCAGTCGGACTAGCGGGGTGGGCCCGGATACGCAGTATTTT. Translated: CAISRTSGVGPDTQYF.

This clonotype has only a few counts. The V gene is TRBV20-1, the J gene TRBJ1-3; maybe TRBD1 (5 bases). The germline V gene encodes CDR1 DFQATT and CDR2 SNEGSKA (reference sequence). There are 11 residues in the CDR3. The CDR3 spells CGTYSGNTIYF. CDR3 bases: TGCGGGACGTACTCTGGAAACACCATATATTTT.

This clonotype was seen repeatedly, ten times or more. The CDR3 loop reads CASTSVEGRNEQFF. CDR3 DNA sequence: TGTGCCAGCACCTCGGTTGAGGGCAGGAATGAGCAGTTCTTC. The chain links TRBV12-3 or TRBV12-4 to TRBJ2-1, with D possibly being TRBD2 (5 bases). There are 14 residues in the CDR3. With 7 bases removed from V and 7 bases from J, the gap between germline ends came to 17 bases.

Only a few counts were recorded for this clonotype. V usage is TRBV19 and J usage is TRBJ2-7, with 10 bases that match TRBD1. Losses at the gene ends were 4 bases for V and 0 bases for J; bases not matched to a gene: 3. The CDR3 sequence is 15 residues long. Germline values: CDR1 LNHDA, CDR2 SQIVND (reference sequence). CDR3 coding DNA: TGTGCCAGTAGTACCGGGACAGGGGCCTCCTACGAGCAGTACTTC. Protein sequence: CASSTGTGASYEQYF. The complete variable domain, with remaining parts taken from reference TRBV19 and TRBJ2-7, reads DGGITQSPKYLFRKEGQNVTLSCEQNLNHDAMYWYRQDPGQGLRLIYYSQIVNDFQKGDIAEGYSVSREKKESFPLTVTSAQKNPTAFYLCASSTGTGASYEQYFGPGTRLTVT.

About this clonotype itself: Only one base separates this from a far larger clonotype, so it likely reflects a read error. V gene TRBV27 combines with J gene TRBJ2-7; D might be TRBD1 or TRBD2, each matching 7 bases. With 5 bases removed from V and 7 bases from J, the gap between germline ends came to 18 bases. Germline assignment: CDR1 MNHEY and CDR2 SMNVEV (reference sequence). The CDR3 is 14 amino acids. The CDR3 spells CASSQGGARNEQYF. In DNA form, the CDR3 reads TGTGCCAGCAGTCAGGGGGGGGCCCGCAATGAGCAGTACTTC.